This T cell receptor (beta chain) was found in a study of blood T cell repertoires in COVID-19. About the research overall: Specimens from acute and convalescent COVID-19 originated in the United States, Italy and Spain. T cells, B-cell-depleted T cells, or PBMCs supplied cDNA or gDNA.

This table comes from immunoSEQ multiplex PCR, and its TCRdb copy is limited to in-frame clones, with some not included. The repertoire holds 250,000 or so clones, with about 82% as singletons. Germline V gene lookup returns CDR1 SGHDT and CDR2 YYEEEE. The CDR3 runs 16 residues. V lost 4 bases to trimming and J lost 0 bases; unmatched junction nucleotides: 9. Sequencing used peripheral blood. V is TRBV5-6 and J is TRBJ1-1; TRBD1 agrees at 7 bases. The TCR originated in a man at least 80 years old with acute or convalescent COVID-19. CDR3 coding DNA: TGTGCCAGCAGCATAGGACAGGAACGCCTGAACACTGAAGCTTTCTTT. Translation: CASSIGQERLNTEAFF. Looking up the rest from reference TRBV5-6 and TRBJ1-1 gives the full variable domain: DAGVTQSPTHLIKTRGQQVTLRCSPKSGHDTVSWYQQALGQGPQFIFQYYEEEERQRGNFPDRFSGHQFPNYSSELNVNALLLGDSALYLCASSIGQERLNTEAFFGQGTRLTVV.